Shown below are 9 T cell receptor beta chains from a single sample sequenced in a study of T-cell memory formation after mild COVID-19. Via MiXCR, TCRdb re-called the 5' RACE reads, giving one row per CDR3 protein. This repertoire shows about 360,000 distinct CDR3 sequences, around 14% found once; its top ten account for roughly a fifth. Sequenced input: PBMCs or a T cell subset sorted from them (not recorded which). The receptors here all came from a man between 18 and 35 years old who had mild COVID-19 (a few samples of this study predate the infection). Cell type and time point are not known.

The CDR3 nucleotides read TGTGCCAGCAGTTTAGGGGGGACCTACGAGCAGTACGTC. It codes for CASSLGGTYEQYV. The chain uses TRBV28 and TRBJ2-7; D is possibly TRBD2 (6 bases). The CDR3 has 13 amino acids. The germline gives CDR1 MDHEN, CDR2 SYDVKM. The V end lost 2 bases, the J end lost 2 bases, and 7 bases lay between the germline ends.

This clonotype has more than one count but fewer than ten. The CDR3 DNA reads as TGTGCCAGCAGTTACTCACCCCACGAAACGGCCTCACCCCTCCACTTT. Its protein product is CASSYSPHETASPLHF. V and J are TRBV6-6 and TRBJ1-6; D is ambiguous. The CDR3 runs 16 residues. Germline CDR1 MNHNY, CDR2 SVGAGI (reference sequence). V lost 0 bases, J lost 10 bases, and 16 bases lay in between.

There are a few counts of this clonotype. V usage is TRBV4-1 and J usage is TRBJ2-3; 10 bases map to TRBD2. The J segment lost 3 bases and the V segment lost 5 bases, leaving 5 bases of the junction unmatched. CDR1 MGHRA and CDR2 YSYEKL come from the germline V gene. The CDR3 totals 15 residues. The CDR3 sequence is CASSARAGGTDTQYF. The CDR3 DNA follows: TGCGCCAGCAGCGCACGAGCGGGGGGGACAGATACGCAGTATTTT.

This clonotype was picked up many times. CDR3 amino acids: CASSLVAGGAGELFF. The CDR3 bases are TGTGCCAGCAGCTTAGTAGCAGGGGGGGCCGGGGAGCTGTTTTTT. The chain uses TRBV7-6 and TRBJ2-2; D possibly uses TRBD1 or TRBD2 (7 bases each). Looked up from germline, CDR1 is SGHVS and CDR2 is FNYEAQ. The CDR3 length is 15 residues. Trimming removed 1 base from V and 6 bases from J, with 12 bases in between.

Here the CDR3 reads CASSDQGLNTEAFF. CDR3 nucleotides: TGCGCCAGCAGTGACCAGGGACTGAACACTGAAGCTTTCTTT. The chain combines TRBV10-1 with TRBJ1-1, with a weak D call TRBD1 (5 bases). V was shortened by 3 bases and J by 0 bases, with 8 bases between the two germline ends. CDR3 length: 14 amino acids. CDR1 and CDR2 from the germline V gene are WNHNN and SYGVQD (reference sequence).

This clonotype was recorded at least ten times. This sequence joins TRBV11-2 and TRBJ2-5; D ambiguous. The CDR3 spans 12 residues. Germline V CDR1 and CDR2: SGHAT, FQNNGV. Trimming pared 4 bases from V and 5 bases from J, leaving 8 bases between. CDR3 protein: CASSSLQETQYF. The CDR3, as DNA: TGTGCCAGCAGCTCCCTGCAGGAGACCCAGTACTTC.

This clonotype was found a few times. The chain carries TRBV7-3 and TRBJ2-1, with D tentatively TRBD2 (5 bases). Trimming left V 1 base short and J 6 bases short, with 7 bases between. The CDR3 spans 13 residues. CDR1 is SGHTA and CDR2 is FQGTGA in the germline V gene. The CDR3 protein is CASSLIEGNEQFF. DNA for the CDR3: TGTGCCAGCAGCTTAATCGAGGGCAATGAGCAGTTCTTC.

The chain has TRBV2 and TRBJ2-5; no firm D call. The CDR3 has 12 amino acids. Per germline, CDR1 SNHLY and CDR2 FYNNEI. With 6 bases removed from V and 5 bases from J, the gap between germline ends came to 10 bases. CDR3 coding DNA: TGTGCCAGCAGGGGGTCCTTCGAGACCCAGTACTTC. Its translation: CASRGSFETQYF.

The chain employs TRBV4-3 and TRBJ1-3; 8 bases match TRBD1. Germline-derived CDR1 and CDR2 are LGHNA and YSLEER. This CDR3 spans 18 amino acids. The junction had 11 bases not matched to a gene; V was cut back by 0 bases and J by 4 bases. As DNA, the CDR3 is TGCGCCAGCAGCCAAGATGGGGACAGGAAGCGGCCCGGAAACACCATATATTTT. It translates to CASSQDGDRKRPGNTIYF.